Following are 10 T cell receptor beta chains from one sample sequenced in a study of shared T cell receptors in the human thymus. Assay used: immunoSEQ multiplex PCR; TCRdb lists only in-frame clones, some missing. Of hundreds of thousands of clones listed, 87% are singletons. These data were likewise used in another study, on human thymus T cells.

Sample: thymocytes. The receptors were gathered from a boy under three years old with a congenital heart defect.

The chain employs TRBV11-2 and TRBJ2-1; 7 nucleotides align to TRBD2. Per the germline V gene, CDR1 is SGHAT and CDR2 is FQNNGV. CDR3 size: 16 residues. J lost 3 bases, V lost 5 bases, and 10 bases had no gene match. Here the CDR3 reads CASSVTERDFYNEQFF. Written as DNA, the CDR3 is TGTGCCAGCAGCGTCACAGAGCGGGACTTCTACAATGAGCAGTTCTTC.

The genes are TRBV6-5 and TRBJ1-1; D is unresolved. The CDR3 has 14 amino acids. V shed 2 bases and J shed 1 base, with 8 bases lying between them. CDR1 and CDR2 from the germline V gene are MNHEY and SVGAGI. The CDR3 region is CASSYARENTEAFF. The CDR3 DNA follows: TGTGCCAGCAGTTACGCTAGAGAGAACACTGAAGCTTTCTTT.

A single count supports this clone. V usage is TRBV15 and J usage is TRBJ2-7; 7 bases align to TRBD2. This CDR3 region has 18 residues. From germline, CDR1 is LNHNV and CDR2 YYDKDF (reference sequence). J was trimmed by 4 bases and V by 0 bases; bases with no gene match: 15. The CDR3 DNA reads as TGTGCCACCAGCAGAGAGGGGAGGGGAAGGGATACGGTATACGAGCAGTACTTC. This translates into CATSREGRGRDTVYEQYF. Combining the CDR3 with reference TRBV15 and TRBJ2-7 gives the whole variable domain DAMVIQNPRYQVTQFGKPVTLSCSQTLNHNVMYWYQQKSSQAPKLLFHYYDKDFNNEADTPDNFQSRRPNTSFCFLDIRSPGLGDTAMYLCATSREGRGRDTVYEQYFGPGTRLTVT.

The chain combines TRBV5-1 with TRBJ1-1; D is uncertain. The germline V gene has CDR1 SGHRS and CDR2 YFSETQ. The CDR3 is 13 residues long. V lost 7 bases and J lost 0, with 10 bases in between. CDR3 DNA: TGCGCCAGCGCGGGGTTGGTGAACACTGAAGCTTTCTTT. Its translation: CASAGLVNTEAFF.

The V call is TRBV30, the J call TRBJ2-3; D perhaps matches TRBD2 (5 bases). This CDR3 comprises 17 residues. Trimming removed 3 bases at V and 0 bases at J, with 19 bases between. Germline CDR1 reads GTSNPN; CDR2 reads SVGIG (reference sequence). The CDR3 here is CAWRIGFRRTSTDTQYF. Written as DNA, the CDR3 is TGTGCCTGGAGGATTGGGTTTCGCAGGACTAGCACAGATACGCAGTATTTT.

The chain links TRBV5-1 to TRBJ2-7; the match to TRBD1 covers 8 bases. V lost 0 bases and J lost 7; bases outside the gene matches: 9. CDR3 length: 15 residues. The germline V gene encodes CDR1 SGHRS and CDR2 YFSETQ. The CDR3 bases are TGCGCCAGCAGCTTGGCCACATACAGGGGGTTTGAGCAGTACTTC. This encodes CASSLATYRGFEQYF. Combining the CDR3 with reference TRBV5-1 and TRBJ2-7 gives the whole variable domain KAGVTQTPRYLIKTRGQQVTLSCSPISGHRSVSWYQQTPGQGLQFLFEYFSETQRNKGNFPGRFSGRQFSNSRSEMNVSTLELGDSALYLCASSLATYRGFEQYFGPGTRLTVT.

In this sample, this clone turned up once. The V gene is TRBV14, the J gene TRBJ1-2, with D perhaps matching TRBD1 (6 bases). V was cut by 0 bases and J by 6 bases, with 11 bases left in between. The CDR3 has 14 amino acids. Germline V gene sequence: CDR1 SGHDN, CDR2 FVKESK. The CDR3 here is CASSQDSPGDGYTF. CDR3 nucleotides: TGTGCCAGCAGCCAAGATTCGCCAGGGGATGGCTACACCTTC.

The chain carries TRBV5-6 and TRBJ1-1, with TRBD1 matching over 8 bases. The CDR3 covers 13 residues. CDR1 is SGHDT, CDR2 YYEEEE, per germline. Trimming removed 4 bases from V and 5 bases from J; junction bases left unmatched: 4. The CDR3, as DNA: TGTGCCAGCAGCACCACAGGGGGGACTGAAGCTTTCTTT. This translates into CASSTTGGTEAFF.

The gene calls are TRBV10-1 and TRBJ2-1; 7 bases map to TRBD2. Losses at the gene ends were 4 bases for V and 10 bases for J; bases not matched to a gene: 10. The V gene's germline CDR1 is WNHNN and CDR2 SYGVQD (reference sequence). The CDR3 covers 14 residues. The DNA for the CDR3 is TGCGCCAGCAGTGGTATGGCTAGCGGAGCCGAGCAGTTCTTC. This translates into CASSGMASGAEQFF.

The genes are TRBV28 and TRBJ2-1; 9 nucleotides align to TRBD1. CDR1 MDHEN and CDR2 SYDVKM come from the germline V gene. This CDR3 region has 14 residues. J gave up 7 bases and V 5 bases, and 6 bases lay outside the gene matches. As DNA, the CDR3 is TGTGCCAGCAGTCCTACAGGGGGCCTAAATGAGCAGTTCTTC. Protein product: CASSPTGGLNEQFF.